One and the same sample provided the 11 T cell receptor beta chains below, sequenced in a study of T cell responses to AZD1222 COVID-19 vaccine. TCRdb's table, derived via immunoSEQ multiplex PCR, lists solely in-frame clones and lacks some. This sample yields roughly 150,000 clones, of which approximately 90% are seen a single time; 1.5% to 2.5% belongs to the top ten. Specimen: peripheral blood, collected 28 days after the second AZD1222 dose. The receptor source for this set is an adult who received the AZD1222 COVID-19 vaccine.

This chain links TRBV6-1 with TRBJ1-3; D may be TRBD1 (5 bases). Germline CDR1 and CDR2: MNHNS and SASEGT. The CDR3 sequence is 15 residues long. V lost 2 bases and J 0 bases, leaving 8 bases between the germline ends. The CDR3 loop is CASSETGFSGNTIYF. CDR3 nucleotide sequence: TGTGCCAGCAGTGAAACAGGTTTCTCTGGAAACACCATATATTTT.

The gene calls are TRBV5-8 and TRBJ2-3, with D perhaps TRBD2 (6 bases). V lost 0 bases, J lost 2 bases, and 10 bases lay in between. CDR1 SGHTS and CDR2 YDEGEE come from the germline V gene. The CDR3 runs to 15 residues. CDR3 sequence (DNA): TGTGCCAGCAGCTTGGCCGGGGGACTCACAGATACGCAGTATTTT. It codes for CASSLAGGLTDTQYF.

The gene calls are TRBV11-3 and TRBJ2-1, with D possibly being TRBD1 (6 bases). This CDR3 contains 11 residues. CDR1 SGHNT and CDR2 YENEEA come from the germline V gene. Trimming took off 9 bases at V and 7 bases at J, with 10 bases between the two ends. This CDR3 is CARQTGNEQFF. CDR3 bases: TGTGCCAGGCAAACAGGGAATGAGCAGTTCTTC.

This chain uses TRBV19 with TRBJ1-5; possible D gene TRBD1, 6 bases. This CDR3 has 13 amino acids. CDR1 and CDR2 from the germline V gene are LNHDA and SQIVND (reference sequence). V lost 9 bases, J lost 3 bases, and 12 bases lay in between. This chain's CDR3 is CASVQGTNQPQHF. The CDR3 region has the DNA TGTGCCAGCGTTCAGGGGACCAATCAGCCCCAGCATTTT.

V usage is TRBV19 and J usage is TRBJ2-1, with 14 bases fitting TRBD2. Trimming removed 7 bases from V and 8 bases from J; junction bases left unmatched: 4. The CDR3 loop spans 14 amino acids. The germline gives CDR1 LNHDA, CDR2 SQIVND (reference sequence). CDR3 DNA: TGTGCCAGTATGGGGACTAGCGGGAGCTATGAGCAGTTCTTC. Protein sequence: CASMGTSGSYEQFF.

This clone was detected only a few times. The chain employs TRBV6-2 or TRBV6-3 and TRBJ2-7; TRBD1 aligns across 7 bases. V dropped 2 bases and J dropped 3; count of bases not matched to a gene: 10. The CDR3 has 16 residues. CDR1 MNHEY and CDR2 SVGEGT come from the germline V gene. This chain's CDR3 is CASSYTLRDRGYEQYF. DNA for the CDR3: TGTGCCAGCAGTTACACTCTTCGGGACAGAGGCTACGAGCAGTACTTC.

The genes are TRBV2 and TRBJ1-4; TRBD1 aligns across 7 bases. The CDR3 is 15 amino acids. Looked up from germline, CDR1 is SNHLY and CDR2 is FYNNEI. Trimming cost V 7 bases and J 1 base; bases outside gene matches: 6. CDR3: CASTIQGETNEKLFF. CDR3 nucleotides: TGTGCCAGCACCATCCAGGGGGAAACTAATGAAAAACTGTTTTTT.

The CDR3 spells CSARLASEQFF. DNA of the CDR3: TGCAGTGCTAGACTAGCCTCGGAGCAGTTCTTC. The gene calls are TRBV20-1 and TRBJ2-1; tentatively, D is TRBD2 (5 bases). Germline values: CDR1 DFQATT, CDR2 SNEGSKA (reference sequence). The CDR3 totals 11 residues. V was cut by 2 bases and J by 10 bases, with 9 bases left in between.

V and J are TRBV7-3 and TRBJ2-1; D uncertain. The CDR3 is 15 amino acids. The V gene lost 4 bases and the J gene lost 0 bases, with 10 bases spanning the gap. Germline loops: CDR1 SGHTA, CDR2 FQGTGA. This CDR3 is CASSSYTNSYNEQFF. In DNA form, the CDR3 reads TGTGCCAGCAGCTCCTACACCAACTCCTACAATGAGCAGTTCTTC.

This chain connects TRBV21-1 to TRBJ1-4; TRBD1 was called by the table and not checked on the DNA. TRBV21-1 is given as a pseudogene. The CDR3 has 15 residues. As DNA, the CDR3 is TGTGCCAGCAGCAAAGCTCCTAAGGACATCCATAAGCTGTTTTTT. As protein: CASSKAPKDIHKLFF.

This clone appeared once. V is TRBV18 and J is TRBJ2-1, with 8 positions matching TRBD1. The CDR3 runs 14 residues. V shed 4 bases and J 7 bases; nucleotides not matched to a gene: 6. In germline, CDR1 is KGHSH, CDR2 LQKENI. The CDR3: CASSLGRTGNEQFF. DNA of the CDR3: TGTGCCAGCTCACTAGGGAGGACAGGGAATGAGCAGTTCTTC.